The 26 T cell receptor beta chains reported below all come from one sample, sequenced in a study of cytomegalovirus exposure and HLA in healthy donors. 60 Vbeta and 13 Jbeta primers were used in PCR. Here immunoSEQ multiplex PCR was the method, and the copy in TCRdb shows in-frame clones only, minus some. Among 130,000 to 150,000 clones, over 55% were seen once, and the ten largest hold approximately 2.1%. The sequenced sample consisted of PBMCs. These receptors came from a man aged 35 to 55 in good health and CMV-seronegative.

The J gene is TRBJ2-5, the V gene TRBV5-4; 7 nucleotides agree with TRBD1. V gave up 7 bases and J gave up 4 bases; unmatched junction bases: 13. The CDR3 consists of 15 residues. Germline V gene data show CDR1 as SGHNT and CDR2 as YYREEE (reference sequence). In DNA form, the CDR3 reads TGTGCCAGCGCATCTTCAGGGGGATTAGGAGAGACCCAGTACTTC. It encodes CASASSGGLGETQYF.

This chain joins TRBV28 and TRBJ2-3, with 12 bases identical to TRBD2. The V gene end was trimmed by 6 bases and the J gene end by 3 bases; junction bases not matched to a gene: 7. The CDR3 totals 16 residues. Germline V gene data show CDR1 as MDHEN and CDR2 as SYDVKM. CDR3 nucleotides: TGTGCCAGCAGCCGAGGACTAGCGGGAAGAACAGATACGCAGTATTTT. Translation: CASSRGLAGRTDTQYF.

The chain employs TRBV2 and TRBJ2-3, with 12 bases fitting TRBD2. The V and J ends lost 9 bases and 4 bases, in that order; junction bases with no gene match: 8. CDR3 length: 15 amino acids. Germline CDR1 SNHLY, CDR2 FYNNEI. DNA of the CDR3: TGTGCCAGTACTAGGACTAGCGGGGTGGCAGATACGCAGTATTTT. Its protein is CASTRTSGVADTQYF.

CDR3 sequence reads: CASTPARGTDTQYF. The DNA for the CDR3 is TGTGCCAGCACCCCTGCCAGGGGCACAGATACGCAGTATTTT. The chain carries TRBV7-2 and TRBJ2-3, with D possibly being TRBD1 (5 bases). The germline CDR1 and CDR2 sequences are SGHTA and FQGNSA. V gave up 7 bases and J gave up 1 base, with 12 bases separating them. This CDR3 has 14 residues.

The rearrangement uses TRBV5-1 and TRBJ2-3; 13 bases align to TRBD2. Germline-derived CDR1 and CDR2 are SGHRS and YFSETQ. CDR3 size: 16 residues. V lost 4 bases and J lost 2; bases outside the gene matches: 4. The CDR3 sequence: CASSPGTSGDTDTQYF. CDR3 coding DNA: TGCGCCAGCAGCCCAGGGACTAGCGGGGACACAGATACGCAGTATTTT.

The genes are TRBV2 and TRBJ2-1; TRBD2 agrees at 8 bases. CDR3 size: 16 residues. Germline V gives CDR1 SNHLY, CDR2 FYNNEI. V gave up 2 bases and J gave up 4 bases; unmatched junction bases: 7. CDR3 nucleotide sequence: TGTGCCAGCAGTGAAACGGTAACTAGCGGTTACAATGAGCAGTTCTTC. The encoded protein is CASSETVTSGYNEQFF. Supplemented by reference TRBV2 and TRBJ2-1, the full variable domain reads EPEVTQTPSHQVTQMGQEVILRCVPISNHLYFYWYRQILGQKVEFLVSFYNNEISEKSEIFDDQFSVERPDGSNFTLKIRSTKLEDSAMYFCASSETVTSGYNEQFFGPGTRLTVL.

This chain links TRBV4-2 with TRBJ1-2; weak D call: TRBD1 (6 bases). Germline-derived CDR1 and CDR2 are LGHNA and YNFKEQ. V shed 0 bases and J shed 7 bases, with 12 bases lying between them. The CDR3 extends over 14 amino acids. The CDR3 region is CASSQDQTGSGYTF. The CDR3 DNA follows: TGTGCCAGCAGCCAAGATCAAACAGGGTCTGGCTACACCTTC.

This chain connects TRBV5-5 to TRBJ1-5; D is ambiguous. The CDR3 spans 13 residues. V lost 0 bases and J lost 6, with 7 bases in between. Per germline, CDR1 SGHKS and CDR2 YYEKEE (reference sequence). CDR3 residues: CASSLERSQPQHF. The CDR3 bases are TGTGCCAGCAGCTTGGAAAGGAGTCAGCCCCAGCATTTT. The variable domain in full, completed from reference TRBV5-5 and TRBJ1-5, reads DAGVTQSPTHLIKTRGQQVTLRCSPISGHKSVSWYQQVLGQGPQFIFQYYEKEERGRGNFPDRFSARQFPNYSSELNVNALLLGDSALYLCASSLERSQPQHFGDGTRLSIL.

The chain has TRBV28 and TRBJ2-7, with a possible D match to TRBD1 (5 bases). Trimming cost V 2 bases and J 6 bases, with 14 bases left between them. CDR3 length: 14 residues. CDR1 MDHEN and CDR2 SYDVKM come from the germline V gene. The CDR3 nucleotides read TGTGCCAGCAGTTTACAAATCGCCCAGGGCGAGCAGTACTTC. It codes for CASSLQIAQGEQYF.

V usage is TRBV7-2 and J usage is TRBJ1-4; TRBD1 is a possible D gene (6 bases). CDR1 and CDR2 (germline): SGHTA, FQGNSA. The V end was cut by 2 bases, the J end by 8 bases, with 12 bases between. The CDR3 has 14 amino acids. Here the CDR3 reads CASSLYREMEKLFF. The CDR3 DNA is TGTGCCAGCAGCTTATACAGGGAGATGGAAAAACTGTTTTTT.

The J gene is TRBJ2-7, the V gene TRBV7-6; 9 bases align to TRBD1. The CDR3 consists of 15 residues. Germline loops: CDR1 SGHVS, CDR2 FNYEAQ. V shed 5 bases, J shed 7 bases, and the junction held 12 bases outside the gene matches. The CDR3 reads CASSHEGTGPVEQYF. In DNA form, the CDR3 reads TGTGCCAGCAGCCATGAGGGGACAGGGCCCGTGGAGCAGTACTTC.

V is TRBV11-2 and J is TRBJ2-2, with 7 bases aligning to TRBD1. The CDR3 consists of 14 residues. Germline V CDR1 and CDR2: SGHAT, FQNNGV. Trimming took 3 bases from V and 4 from J; bases not matched to a gene: 2. CDR3 residues: CASSFTGATGELFF. The CDR3 DNA reads as TGTGCCAGCAGCTTTACAGGGGCCACCGGGGAGCTGTTTTTT.

This clone was detected only a few times. The chain has TRBV5-6 and TRBJ2-7, with 10 bases identical to TRBD1. Germline assignment: CDR1 SGHDT and CDR2 YYEEEE. This CDR3 spans 15 amino acids. Trimming at V came to 6 bases and at J to 5 bases, leaving 11 bases not matched to a gene. CDR3 bases: TGTGCCAGCACCCAACCGGGACAGGGGTACCACGAGCAGTACTTC. Translating it yields CASTQPGQGYHEQYF.

This clone was found once. The V gene is TRBV14, the J gene TRBJ1-6; 8 positions match TRBD1. The V gene end was trimmed by 3 bases and the J gene end by 9 bases; junction bases not matched to a gene: 7. Germline V gene sequence: CDR1 SGHDN, CDR2 FVKESK. This CDR3 has 15 amino acids. CDR3 sequence reads: CASSQGQAPTSPLHF. The CDR3 coding sequence is TGTGCCAGCAGCCAGGGACAGGCACCAACTTCACCCCTCCACTTT.

The chain recombines TRBV16 with TRBJ1-5; D not resolved. V was clipped by 4 bases and J by 5 bases, with 18 bases between them. Germline CDR1 KGHSY, CDR2 FQNENV. The CDR3 loop spans 16 amino acids. The CDR3 sequence is CASSPQVTTSDQPQHF. The DNA for the CDR3 is TGTGCCAGCAGCCCCCAGGTCACCACTTCTGATCAGCCCCAGCATTTT. The whole variable domain, remainder taken from reference TRBV16 and TRBJ1-5, is GEEVAQTPKHLVRGEGQKAKLYCAPIKGHSYVFWYQQVLKNEFKFLISFQNENVFDETGMPKERFSAKCLPNSPCSLEIQATKLEDSAVYFCASSPQVTTSDQPQHFGDGTRLSIL.

This clone was found a few times. Compared with germline, one end of the junction differs, possibly owing to a read error. The chain links TRBV12-5 to TRBJ1-2; 7 bases match TRBD1. The V gene's germline CDR1 is LGHNT and CDR2 FRNRAP. The CDR3 runs to 14 residues. The CDR3 sequence: CASGLPSDRAGYPF. CDR3 nucleotide sequence: TGTGCTAGTGGTTTGCCCTCCGACAGGGCCGGCTACCCCTTC.

This clone was seen a few times. V usage is TRBV18 and J usage is TRBJ1-1, with 7 bases fitting TRBD1. Per germline, CDR1 KGHSH and CDR2 LQKENI. V shed 5 bases and J 3 bases; nucleotides not matched to a gene: 6. CDR3 length: 14 amino acids. The CDR3 DNA reads TGTGCCAGCTCAGTCCCCCAGGGGGACACTGAAGCTTTCTTT. It yields the protein CASSVPQGDTEAFF.

The V gene is TRBV2, the J gene TRBJ2-7; 8 positions match TRBD1. V gave up 6 bases and J gave up 4 bases; unmatched junction bases: 2. There are 12 residues in the CDR3. From germline, CDR1 is SNHLY and CDR2 FYNNEI. This CDR3 reads CASRGTGYEQYF. For the CDR3, the DNA is TGTGCCAGCAGGGGGACAGGATACGAGCAGTACTTC.

This chain connects TRBV9 to TRBJ2-1; 13 nucleotides line up with TRBD2. This CDR3 spans 15 amino acids. Germline-derived CDR1 and CDR2 are SGDLS and YYNGEE. V lost 5 bases and J lost 4; bases outside the gene matches: 3. The CDR3 reads CASSKTSGGYNEQFF. The CDR3 coding sequence is TGTGCCAGCAGTAAGACTAGCGGGGGGTACAATGAGCAGTTCTTC.

The chain uses TRBV10-3 and TRBJ2-2; the match to TRBD1 covers 7 bases. Germline V gene lookup returns CDR1 ENHRY and CDR2 SYGVKD. With V trimmed by 0 bases and J by 5 bases, 15 bases remained unmatched. CDR3 length: 19 amino acids. This CDR3 reads CAISESTGRGKFRTGELFF. CDR3 nucleotides: TGTGCCATCAGTGAGTCGACAGGGAGAGGAAAGTTCAGAACCGGGGAGCTGTTTTTT.

The gene calls are TRBV11-2 and TRBJ2-5, with D tentatively TRBD2 (6 bases). This CDR3 spans 15 amino acids. Trimming stripped 0 bases from V and 3 bases from J, with 11 bases between. Germline-derived CDR1 and CDR2 are SGHAT and FQNNGV. The CDR3 bases are TGTGCCAGCAGCTTAGATCTCTGGGGGGAAGAGACCCAGTACTTC. Encoded protein: CASSLDLWGEETQYF.

This clone was observed a few times. This sequence joins TRBV7-6 and TRBJ1-2; D uncertain. Germline-derived CDR1 and CDR2 are SGHVS and FNYEAQ. V lost 10 bases, J lost 2 bases, and 11 bases lay in between. This CDR3 region has 12 residues. CDR3 bases: TGTGCCACCACGGGTTACAACTATGGCTACACCTTC. Protein sequence: CATTGYNYGYTF.

J is TRBJ2-1 and V is TRBV2, with a tentative D call TRBD1 (6 bases). V lost 2 bases to trimming and J lost 0 bases, with 14 bases between them. CDR3 length equals 17 residues. Germline V lookup: CDR1 SNHLY, CDR2 FYNNEI. CDR3 region: CASSETRSGASYNEQFF. CDR3 nucleotides: TGTGCCAGCAGTGAAACACGTTCAGGGGCCTCCTACAATGAGCAGTTCTTC.

Only one count was recorded for this clone. Other DNA sequences in this sample translate to the same CDR3. This chain uses TRBV13 with TRBJ2-7, with D perhaps TRBD2 (6 bases). The CDR3 sequence is 15 residues long. CDR1 and CDR2 (germline): PRHDT, FYEKMQ (reference sequence). V lost 6 bases and J 0 bases, leaving 15 bases between the germline ends. Here the CDR3 DNA reads TGTGCCAGCAGTTCCGGGCGGGGTACCTCCTACGAGCAGTACTTC. Its protein is CASSSGRGTSYEQYF.

This sequence joins TRBV5-8 and TRBJ1-1; the match to TRBD1 covers 7 bases. The junction had 8 bases not matched to a gene; V was cut back by 4 bases and J by 2 bases. The germline V gene has CDR1 SGHTS and CDR2 YDEGEE. The CDR3 has 15 amino acids. This CDR3 reads CASSATYRGNTEAFF. DNA for the CDR3: TGTGCCAGCAGCGCAACGTACAGGGGCAACACTGAAGCTTTCTTT. Together with reference TRBV5-8 and TRBJ1-1, the CDR3 gives the full variable domain: EAGVTQSPTHLIKTRGQQATLRCSPISGHTSVYWYQQALGLGLQFLLWYDEGEERNRGNFPPRFSGRQFPNYSSELNVNALELEDSALYLCASSATYRGNTEAFFGQGTRLTVV.

The chain carries TRBV18 and TRBJ2-2, with 11 nucleotides matching TRBD2. V shed 4 bases, J shed 5 bases, and the junction held 6 bases outside the gene matches. The germline gives CDR1 KGHSH, CDR2 LQKENI. The CDR3 is 16 residues long. In DNA, the CDR3 is TGTGCCAGCTCACAATCCGGGACTAGCGGTACCGGGGAGCTGTTTTTT. This encodes CASSQSGTSGTGELFF.